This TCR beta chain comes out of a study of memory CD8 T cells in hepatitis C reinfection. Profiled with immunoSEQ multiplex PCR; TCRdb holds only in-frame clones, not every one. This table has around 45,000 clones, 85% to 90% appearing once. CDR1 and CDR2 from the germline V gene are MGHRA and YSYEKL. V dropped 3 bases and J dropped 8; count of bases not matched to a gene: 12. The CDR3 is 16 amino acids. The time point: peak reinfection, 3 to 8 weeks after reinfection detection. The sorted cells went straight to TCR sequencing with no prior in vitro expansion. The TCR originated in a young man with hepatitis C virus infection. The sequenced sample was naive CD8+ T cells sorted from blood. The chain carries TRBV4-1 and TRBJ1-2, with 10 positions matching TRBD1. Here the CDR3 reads CASSQAYRQGARGYTF. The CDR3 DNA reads TGCGCCAGCAGCCAGGCTTACCGACAGGGGGCGAGGGGCTACACCTTC.